This is a list of T cell receptor beta chains from one sample in a study of blood T cell repertoires in COVID-19. Assay: immunoSEQ multiplex PCR; the TCRdb copy retains only in-frame clones and omits some. This table has around 180,000 clones, 88% appearing once. The sequenced material came from peripheral blood. These receptors came from a man in his sixties with acute or convalescent COVID-19. Each CDR3 is given without its conserved first and last residue. The D gene is left open where the match is weak. Clone sizes are given selectively: once, few, many, or a class where the clone is expanded.

cdr3_aa: ATSRGQGNPGANVLT; v_call: TRBV15; d_call: TRBD1; j_call: TRBJ2-6; clone_size: NA
cdr3_aa: ASSPRENYGYT; v_call: TRBV27; d_call: NA; j_call: TRBJ1-2; clone_size: NA
cdr3_aa: ASTQGGRPPSGANVLT; v_call: TRBV9; d_call: NA; j_call: TRBJ2-6; clone_size: NA
cdr3_aa: ASSPTGASGYT; v_call: TRBV19; d_call: TRBD1; j_call: TRBJ1-2; clone_size: NA
cdr3_aa: ASSSTRVTSGAYNEQF; v_call: TRBV7-9; d_call: TRBD2; j_call: TRBJ2-1; clone_size: once
cdr3_aa: ASSPEGWTAYNEQF; v_call: TRBV11-3; d_call: NA; j_call: TRBJ2-1; clone_size: NA
cdr3_aa: ASSYKGPLPNQPQH; v_call: TRBV6-6; d_call: NA; j_call: TRBJ1-5; clone_size: NA
cdr3_aa: ASSQDQVYGYT; v_call: TRBV3-1/TRBV3-2; d_call: NA; j_call: TRBJ1-2; clone_size: NA
cdr3_aa: ASSIAGHTEAF; v_call: TRBV19; d_call: NA; j_call: TRBJ1-1; clone_size: NA
cdr3_aa: ASSYLPSVLQETQY; v_call: TRBV6-5; d_call: NA; j_call: TRBJ2-5; clone_size: NA
cdr3_aa: ASSPYYGGTDTQY; v_call: TRBV3-1/TRBV3-2; d_call: NA; j_call: TRBJ2-3; clone_size: NA
cdr3_aa: ASIRQGEVTEAF; v_call: TRBV2; d_call: TRBD1; j_call: TRBJ1-1; clone_size: once
cdr3_aa: ASSLASDRAAF; v_call: TRBV7-9; d_call: TRBD1; j_call: TRBJ1-1; clone_size: NA
cdr3_aa: ASSESRGQETQY; v_call: TRBV25-1; d_call: NA; j_call: TRBJ2-5; clone_size: NA
cdr3_aa: ASSPGFSDSPLH; v_call: TRBV11-2; d_call: NA; j_call: TRBJ1-6; clone_size: NA
cdr3_aa: ASSLAGFGGHTEAF; v_call: TRBV7-9; d_call: NA; j_call: TRBJ1-1; clone_size: NA
cdr3_aa: ASSGQPGLAGGGANVLT; v_call: TRBV6-1; d_call: TRBD2; j_call: TRBJ2-6; clone_size: NA
cdr3_aa: ASSFLQGGRGGKETQY; v_call: TRBV11-2; d_call: NA; j_call: TRBJ2-5; clone_size: NA
cdr3_aa: ASGNRVETEAF; v_call: TRBV27; d_call: NA; j_call: TRBJ1-1; clone_size: few
cdr3_aa: ASSFGLAEAF; v_call: TRBV11-2; d_call: NA; j_call: TRBJ1-1; clone_size: once
cdr3_aa: ASSPLGQGAGTYNEQF; v_call: TRBV18; d_call: TRBD1; j_call: TRBJ2-1; clone_size: NA
cdr3_aa: ASSQVVGQGIT; v_call: TRBV3-1/TRBV3-2; d_call: NA; j_call: TRBJ1-2; clone_size: NA
cdr3_aa: ASSPDRSYGYT; v_call: TRBV7-6; d_call: NA; j_call: TRBJ1-2; clone_size: NA
cdr3_aa: ASTQFATNEKLF; v_call: TRBV19; d_call: NA; j_call: TRBJ1-4; clone_size: NA
cdr3_aa: ASSLDRDEAF; v_call: TRBV11-1; d_call: TRBD1; j_call: TRBJ1-1; clone_size: once
cdr3_aa: ASSQGQGLLAF; v_call: TRBV14; d_call: NA; j_call: TRBJ1-1; clone_size: NA
cdr3_aa: ASSLVGAEAF; v_call: TRBV27; d_call: NA; j_call: TRBJ1-1; clone_size: NA
cdr3_aa: ASSLPGGEAF; v_call: TRBV27; d_call: NA; j_call: TRBJ1-1; clone_size: NA
cdr3_aa: ASSLSRTGDGYT; v_call: TRBV7-3; d_call: TRBD1; j_call: TRBJ1-2; clone_size: NA
cdr3_aa: ASSLNRGGGSNTEAF; v_call: TRBV11-3; d_call: TRBD1; j_call: TRBJ1-1; clone_size: NA
cdr3_aa: ASSLEGGSPYNEQF; v_call: TRBV5-1; d_call: NA; j_call: TRBJ2-1; clone_size: NA
cdr3_aa: ASSQGSGGTTEAF; v_call: TRBV16; d_call: TRBD1; j_call: TRBJ1-1; clone_size: NA
cdr3_aa: ASSLTGGSHYEQY; v_call: TRBV5-4; d_call: TRBD1; j_call: TRBJ2-7; clone_size: NA
cdr3_aa: ASSRDSLAGYT; v_call: TRBV5-1; d_call: NA; j_call: TRBJ1-2; clone_size: NA
cdr3_aa: ASSPDYEQF; v_call: TRBV11-3; d_call: NA; j_call: TRBJ2-1; clone_size: once
cdr3_aa: ASSLNGPPGNTIY; v_call: TRBV7-2; d_call: NA; j_call: TRBJ1-3; clone_size: few
cdr3_aa: ASSFGAGNEQF; v_call: TRBV12-3/TRBV12-4; d_call: NA; j_call: TRBJ2-1; clone_size: NA
cdr3_aa: AISEPDGGRAGDTQY; v_call: TRBV10-3; d_call: TRBD2; j_call: TRBJ2-3; clone_size: NA
cdr3_aa: ASSPPGGGSYSNQPQH; v_call: TRBV6-2/TRBV6-3; d_call: TRBD1; j_call: TRBJ1-5; clone_size: NA
cdr3_aa: ASSDRQKKQPQH; v_call: TRBV19; d_call: NA; j_call: TRBJ1-5; clone_size: NA